This TCR beta chain was recovered during a study of pediatric ulcerative colitis. Study-level results: In rectum, acute severe colitis had expanded clones and less diversity.

This CDR3 is built from 14 residues. V gave up 1 base and J gave up 8 bases, with 12 bases separating them. Germline lookup yields CDR1 LNHNV and CDR2 YYDKDF (reference sequence). With regard to this clone: Its specificity is unknown.

The survey-level immunoSEQ assay was used. Sequencing depth was up to 500,000 reads per sample. The protocol was immunoSEQ multiplex PCR, while the TCRdb copy is restricted to in-frame clones and leaves out a portion. The data hold 15,000 to 20,000 clones, with approximately 69% observed a single time. Rectal tissue came from one to two pinch biopsies taken at colonoscopy. This TCR came from a girl aged 10 to 17 with moderate ulcerative colitis. Input material: gut tissue. V gene TRBV15 combines with J gene TRBJ2-4; D possibly uses TRBD1 or TRBD2 (5 bases each). CDR3 sequence (DNA): TGTGCCACCAGCAGAGTAGTTCGGGGCGACATTCAGTACTTC. Protein sequence: CATSRVVRGDIQYF.